This is a list of T cell receptor beta chains from one sample in a study of T-cell reconstitution after alpha-beta-depleted transplantation in children. TCRdb processed the PCR reads anew with MiXCR; each CDR3 protein has one entry. The repertoire has 250,000 to 350,000 distinct CDR3 sequences, approximately 9.8% of them found once; the top ten carry 10%. This material consisted of PBMCs from the stem cell graft donor, taken from the stem cell graft. The receptors were sampled from a human donor who donated a stem cell graft to a child with SCID. CDR3s leave out the opening cysteine and the closing phenylalanine or tryptophan. Fields, in order: J gene, V gene, clone size, CDR3 protein. Part of the rows lack a size; the others show once, few, many or a class for expanded clones.

TRBJ2-2,TRBV9,few,ASSQGWTTGELF
TRBJ2-6,TRBV7-3,once,ASSSTGSGANVLT
TRBJ1-1,TRBV12-3/TRBV12-4,few,ASSSGGMNTEAF
TRBJ2-7,TRBV5-5,few,ASSGGLRYSYEQY
TRBJ2-7,TRBV29-1,-,SGGRGYEQY
TRBJ2-7,TRBV11-2,-,ASSLMGGRGPTYEQY
TRBJ1-2,TRBV10-3,-,AISEGGPGYT
TRBJ2-3,TRBV12-3/TRBV12-4,-,ASSETPDTQY
TRBJ2-1,TRBV5-1,many,ASSLLTSSSHEQF
TRBJ1-2,TRBV11-2,-,ASSLDEVAYGYT
TRBJ2-1,TRBV29-1,-,SAEGDRVPEQF
TRBJ2-2,TRBV11-2,many,ASSGGGINLNTGELF
TRBJ2-2,TRBV12-3/TRBV12-4,many,ASSLRGGSRTGELF
TRBJ2-3,TRBV10-1,-,ASSLRQSDTQY
TRBJ2-6,TRBV5-6,few,ASSLVTGANVLT
TRBJ1-1,TRBV2,many,ASSPRQGPNTEAF
TRBJ1-2,TRBV20-1,few,SATGGEEYGYT
TRBJ2-6,TRBV28,-,ASSPPGQAAGANVLT
TRBJ1-2,TRBV6-1,-,ASSEARQSYGYT
TRBJ2-7,TRBV24-1,many,ATVYTSGVRYEQY
TRBJ2-7,TRBV27,-,ASSPGTGFIYEQY
TRBJ2-4,TRBV6-1,-,ASTLTPAVDWGIQY
TRBJ1-2,TRBV9,many,ASSVLNYGYT
TRBJ2-7,TRBV5-6,-,ASSYTGTVVYEQY
TRBJ1-5,TRBV3-1,few,ASSGGTGVAQH
TRBJ1-1,TRBV11-1,-,ASSPAPRQMNTEAF
TRBJ1-3,TRBV12-3/TRBV12-4,many,ASSLGDFSGNTIY
TRBJ1-3,TRBV12-3/TRBV12-4,-,ASSLSGPGNTIY
TRBJ1-5,TRBV6-2/TRBV6-3,-,ASSIPENNQPQH
TRBJ2-7,TRBV5-1,few,ASSRTTGGEQY
TRBJ2-1,TRBV20-1,-,SAQRGLGDRGNYNEQF
TRBJ2-7,TRBV9,few,ASSVSTGSYEQY
TRBJ2-7,TRBV5-1,-,ASSLEVITGEQY
TRBJ2-5,TRBV12-3/TRBV12-4,few,ASSLDRLAGGNQETQY
TRBJ2-3,TRBV12-3/TRBV12-4,many,ASSSSGGPDTQY
TRBJ2-7,TRBV7-9,few,ASSPIGSSYEQY
TRBJ2-7,TRBV5-1,few,ASSITGEQY
TRBJ2-5,TRBV5-5,-,ASSNDQRGGSETQC
TRBJ2-3,TRBV12-3/TRBV12-4,-,ASSPRHNTDTQY
TRBJ1-2,TRBV29-1,-,SVDRDRGGGYT
TRBJ1-3,TRBV5-6,many,ASSLVGNENTIY
TRBJ2-1,TRBV6-5,few,ASSYLAGGYNEQF
TRBJ1-2,TRBV14,few,ASSQAAVYGYT
TRBJ1-1,TRBV6-5,few,ASSYLSRTGDGVTEAF
TRBJ2-7,TRBV5-1,many,ASSSVPGLSSYEQY